A selection of T cell receptor beta chains follows, all from one sample in a study of cytomegalovirus exposure and HLA in healthy donors. Measured with immunoSEQ multiplex PCR; TCRdb has only the in-frame clones, and not every one. Among about 150,000 clones listed, 85% were seen once. The specimen sequenced was PBMCs. These receptors were collected from a boy aged 2 to 10 in good health and CMV-seronegative. CDR3s include the opening cysteine and the closing phenylalanine or tryptophan. The D gene is left open where the match is weak.

D	V	J	CDR3
.	TRBV28	TRBJ2-5	CASRSGGGDQETQYF
.	TRBV11-2	TRBJ2-1	CASRSPWEGGEQFF
.	TRBV15	TRBJ1-1	CATSRDTLNTEAFF
.	TRBV7-8	TRBJ1-6	CASSLALYNSPLHF
.	TRBV19	TRBJ2-5	CASSIGGQQETQYF
TRBD1	TRBV5-1	TRBJ2-2	CASSSNRGSSNTGELFF
TRBD2	TRBV9	TRBJ2-2	CASSLGLAGAANTGELFF
TRBD2	TRBV28	TRBJ2-3	CASRPREGSLNTQYF
TRBD1	TRBV6-1	TRBJ1-2	CASKDRGVRGYTF
.	TRBV6-6	TRBJ1-2	CASSSYVNPYGYTF
.	TRBV19	TRBJ2-2	CASSPRTVILPAGGELFF
TRBD1	TRBV9	TRBJ2-7	CASSVAHTGAYEQYF
.	TRBV28	TRBJ1-6	CASSSTGLVSPLHF
.	TRBV6-1	TRBJ2-5	CASSEGGYGTRETQYF
TRBD1	TRBV7-9	TRBJ1-2	CASSFEGQSLIYGYTF
.	TRBV6-1	TRBJ1-2	CASSEAPDTFYGYTF
TRBD1	TRBV29-1	.	CSVTGWDRGHEQYF
TRBD2	TRBV5-5	TRBJ2-5	CASSSGRAGGQETQYF
.	TRBV7-9	TRBJ1-6	CSSSFPTREPNSPLHF
TRBD1	TRBV25-1	TRBJ1-1	CASTTTSGQGRTEAFF
.	TRBV13	TRBJ1-6	CASSLANNSPLHF
.	TRBV28	TRBJ2-2	CASSLQGVPGELFF
.	TRBV29-1	TRBJ2-1	CSYVRGAPNNEQFF
.	TRBV29-1	TRBJ2-1	CSGGASVIYEQFF
.	TRBV15	TRBJ2-3	CATSRAGASDTQYF
TRBD2	TRBV29-1	TRBJ2-5	CSVEESKKRGVKTQYF
.	TRBV18	TRBJ1-5	CASSPGSPSNQPQHF
.	TRBV5-8	TRBJ2-3	CASSLDRDTDTQYF
.	TRBV15	TRBJ2-7	CATSRDRVGHEQYF
.	TRBV19	TRBJ1-1	CASSLSSGSPEAFF
TRBD1	TRBV6-4	TRBJ2-3	CASSLQGTGGDTQYF
.	TRBV11-2	TRBJ2-1	CASSLDRRAGEQFF
.	TRBV7-2	TRBJ1-1	CASSRVRLIGNTEAFF
.	TRBV11-2	TRBJ2-2	CASSSRSLVNTGELFF
.	TRBV9	TRBJ1-1	CASSQGSLGNTEAFF
TRBD2	TRBV28	TRBJ2-3	CASRPPRSGGTDTQYF
TRBD2	TRBV27	TRBJ2-7	CASIRSPSGIGSYEQYF
.	TRBV5-6	TRBJ1-1	CASSLGGPNTEAFF
TRBD2	TRBV5-4	TRBJ2-1	CASSRGTSAYNEQFF
.	TRBV6-5	TRBJ1-6	CASTPSSYNSPLHF
TRBD1	TRBV13	TRBJ1-2	CASSQPGQTYGYTF
TRBD1	TRBV5-1	TRBJ2-7	CASSLAGQGSYEQYF
.	TRBV9	TRBJ2-1	CASSPSGTGAYNEQFF
.	TRBV10-3	TRBJ2-3	CAVRGNTDTQYF
TRBD2	TRBV7-2	TRBJ2-1	CASSFLSGSYNEQFF
.	TRBV7-2	TRBJ2-1	CASSLARGPGQFF
.	TRBV30	TRBJ1-1	CAWSVGGNTEAFF